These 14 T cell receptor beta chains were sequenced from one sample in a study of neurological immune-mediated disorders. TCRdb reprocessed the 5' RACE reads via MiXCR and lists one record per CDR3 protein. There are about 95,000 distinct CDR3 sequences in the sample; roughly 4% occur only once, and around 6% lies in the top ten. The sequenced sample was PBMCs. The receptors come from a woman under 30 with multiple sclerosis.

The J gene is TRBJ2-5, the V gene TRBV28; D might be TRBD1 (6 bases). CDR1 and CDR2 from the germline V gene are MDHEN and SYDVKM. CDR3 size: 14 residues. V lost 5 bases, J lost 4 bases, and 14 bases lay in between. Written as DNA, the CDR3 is TGTGCCAGCAGTCCAGGGGAGCTCGGAGAGACCCAGTACTTC. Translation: CASSPGELGETQYF.

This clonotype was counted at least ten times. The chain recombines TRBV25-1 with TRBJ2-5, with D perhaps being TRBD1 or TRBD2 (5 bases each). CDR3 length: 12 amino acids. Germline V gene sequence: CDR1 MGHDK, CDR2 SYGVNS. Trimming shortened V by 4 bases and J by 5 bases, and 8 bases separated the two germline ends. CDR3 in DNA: TGTGCCAGCAGTGTTTGGGGGGAGACCCAGTACTTC. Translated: CASSVWGETQYF.

CDR3 sequence reads: CASSPISDGKETQYF. CDR3 sequence (DNA): TGTGCCAGCTCACCAATCTCGGACGGAAAAGAGACCCAGTACTTC. V and J are TRBV18 and TRBJ2-5; D is uncertain. The germline V gene has CDR1 KGHSH and CDR2 LQKENI. Trimming removed 2 bases at V and 3 bases at J, with 13 bases between. The CDR3 sequence is 15 residues long.

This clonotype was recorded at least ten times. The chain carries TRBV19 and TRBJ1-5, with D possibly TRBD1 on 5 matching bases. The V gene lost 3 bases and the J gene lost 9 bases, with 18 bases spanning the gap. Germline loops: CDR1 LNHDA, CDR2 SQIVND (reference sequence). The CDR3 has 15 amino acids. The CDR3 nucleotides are TGTGCCAGTAGTATCGAACACCTGGGGGGTCGGCCCCAGCATTTT. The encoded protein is CASSIEHLGGRPQHF.

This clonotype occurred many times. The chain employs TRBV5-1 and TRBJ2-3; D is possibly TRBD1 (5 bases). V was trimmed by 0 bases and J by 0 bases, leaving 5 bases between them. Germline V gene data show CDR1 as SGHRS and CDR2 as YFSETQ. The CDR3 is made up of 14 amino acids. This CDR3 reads CASSLEGSTDTQYF. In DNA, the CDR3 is TGCGCCAGCAGCTTGGAGGGGAGCACAGATACGCAGTATTTT.

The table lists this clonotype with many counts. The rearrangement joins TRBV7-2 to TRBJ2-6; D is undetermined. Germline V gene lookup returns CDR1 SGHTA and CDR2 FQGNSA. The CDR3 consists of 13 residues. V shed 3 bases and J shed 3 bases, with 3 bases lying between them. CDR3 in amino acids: CASSFFGANVLTF. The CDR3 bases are TGTGCCAGCAGCTTTTTTGGGGCCAACGTCCTGACTTTC.

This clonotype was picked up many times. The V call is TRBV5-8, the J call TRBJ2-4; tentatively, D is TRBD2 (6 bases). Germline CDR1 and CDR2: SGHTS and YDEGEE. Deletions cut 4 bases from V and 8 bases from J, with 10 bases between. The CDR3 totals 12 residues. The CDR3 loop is CASSRDSDIQYF. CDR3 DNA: TGTGCCAGCAGCCGGGACTCAGACATTCAGTACTTC.

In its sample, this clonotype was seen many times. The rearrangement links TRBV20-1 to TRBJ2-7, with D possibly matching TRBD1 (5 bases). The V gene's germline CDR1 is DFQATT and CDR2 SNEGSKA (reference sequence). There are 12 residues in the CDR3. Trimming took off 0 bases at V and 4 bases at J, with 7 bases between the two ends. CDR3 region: CSARETGYEQYF. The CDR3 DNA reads TGCAGTGCTAGAGAAACAGGATACGAGCAGTACTTC.

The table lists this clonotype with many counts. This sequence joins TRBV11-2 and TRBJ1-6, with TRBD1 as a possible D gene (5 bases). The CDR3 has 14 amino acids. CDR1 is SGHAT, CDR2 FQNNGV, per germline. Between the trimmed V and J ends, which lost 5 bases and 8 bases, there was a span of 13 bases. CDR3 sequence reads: CASSERRGDSPLHF. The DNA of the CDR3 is TGTGCCAGCAGCGAAAGAAGGGGCGATTCACCCCTCCACTTT.

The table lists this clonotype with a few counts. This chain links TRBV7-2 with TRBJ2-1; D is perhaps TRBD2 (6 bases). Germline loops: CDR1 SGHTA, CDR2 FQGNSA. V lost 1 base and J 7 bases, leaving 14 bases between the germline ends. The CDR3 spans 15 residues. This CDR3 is CASSLGRAHENEQFF. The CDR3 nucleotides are TGTGCCAGCAGCTTAGGGAGGGCGCACGAGAATGAGCAGTTCTTC.

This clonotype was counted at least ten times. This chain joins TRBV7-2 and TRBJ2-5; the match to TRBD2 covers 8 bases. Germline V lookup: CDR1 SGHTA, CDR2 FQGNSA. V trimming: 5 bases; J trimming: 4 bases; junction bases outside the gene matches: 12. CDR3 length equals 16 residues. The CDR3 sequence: CASSLVWAGGAETQYF. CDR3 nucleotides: TGTGCCAGCAGCCTCGTTTGGGCGGGAGGAGCAGAGACCCAGTACTTC.

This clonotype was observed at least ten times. The CDR3 DNA sequence: TGCAGCGTTGGACTAGCGAACATGAATGAGCAGTTCTTC. It yields the protein CSVGLANMNEQFF. The rearrangement joins TRBV29-1 to TRBJ2-1, with TRBD2 matching 8 bases. Germline-derived CDR1 and CDR2 are SQVTM and ANQGSEA. V shed 4 bases and J 7 bases; nucleotides not matched to a gene: 6. The CDR3 extends over 13 amino acids.

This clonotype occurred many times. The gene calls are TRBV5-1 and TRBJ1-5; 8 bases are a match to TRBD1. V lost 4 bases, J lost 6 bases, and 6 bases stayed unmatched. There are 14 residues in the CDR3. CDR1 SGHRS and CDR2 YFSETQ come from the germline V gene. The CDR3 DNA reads TGCGCCAGCAGCCCCACAGGGGGGAGTCAGCCCCAGCATTTT. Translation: CASSPTGGSQPQHF.

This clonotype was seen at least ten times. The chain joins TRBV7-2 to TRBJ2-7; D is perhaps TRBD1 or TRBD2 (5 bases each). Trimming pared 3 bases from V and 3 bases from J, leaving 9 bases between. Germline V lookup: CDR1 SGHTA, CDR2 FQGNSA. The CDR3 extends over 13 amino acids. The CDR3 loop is CASSFRDGYEQYF. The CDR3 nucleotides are TGTGCCAGCAGCTTCCGGGACGGCTACGAGCAGTACTTC. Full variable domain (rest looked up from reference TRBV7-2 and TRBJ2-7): GAGVSQSPSNKVTEKGKDVELRCDPISGHTALYWYRQSLGQGLEFLIYFQGNSAPDKSGLPSDRFSAERTGGSVSTLTIQRTQQEDSAVYLCASSFRDGYEQYFGPGTRLTVT.